Presented here are 9 T cell receptor beta chains from one specimen sequenced in a study of cytomegalovirus exposure and HLA in healthy donors. The PCR made use of 60 Vbeta and 13 Jbeta primers. Clones were read by immunoSEQ multiplex PCR, and TCRdb kept only the in-frame ones, dropping some. The sample yields more than 85,000 clones, 63% seen once. Sequenced input: PBMCs. These receptors all come from a young woman in good health and CMV-seronegative.

J is TRBJ1-1 and V is TRBV7-2; D perhaps matches TRBD1 (5 bases). Germline values: CDR1 SGHTA, CDR2 FQGNSA. The CDR3 covers 12 residues. The V gene lost 1 base and the J gene lost 8 bases, with 8 bases spanning the gap. The CDR3 reads CASSLVRGEAFF. CDR3 in DNA: TGTGCCAGCAGCTTAGTTAGGGGCGAAGCTTTCTTT. Full variable domain (remainder filled in from reference TRBV7-2 and TRBJ1-1): GAGVSQSPSNKVTEKGKDVELRCDPISGHTALYWYRQSLGQGLEFLIYFQGNSAPDKSGLPSDRFSAERTGGSVSTLTIQRTQQEDSAVYLCASSLVRGEAFFGQGTRLTVV.

The chain recombines TRBV10-2 with TRBJ1-1, with D perhaps TRBD1 (5 bases). From germline, CDR1 is WSHSY and CDR2 SAAADI. V lost 6 bases to trimming and J lost 1 base, with 9 bases between them. This CDR3 spans 13 amino acids. The CDR3 loop is CASSRQGNTEAFF. CDR3 sequence (DNA): TGCGCCAGCAGCAGGCAGGGGAACACTGAAGCTTTCTTT.

The chain couples TRBV4-3 to TRBJ2-5, with D perhaps matching TRBD2 (6 bases). CDR1 is LGHNA, CDR2 YSLEER, per germline. The ends were cut back, 0 bases at V and 5 bases at J, with 19 bases in the middle. This CDR3 contains 17 residues. For the CDR3, the DNA is TGCGCCAGCAGCCAAGACCTGGGGGGACTGTTTACGGAGACCCAGTACTTC. Encoded protein: CASSQDLGGLFTETQYF.

The gene calls are TRBV27 and TRBJ2-1; TRBD2 matches 7 bases. Germline loops: CDR1 MNHEY, CDR2 SMNVEV (reference sequence). CDR3 size: 18 residues. The J segment lost 8 bases and the V segment lost 1 base, leaving 17 bases of the junction unmatched. For the CDR3, the DNA is TGTGCCAGCAGTTTATATCCCCTTATAGGCGGGAGAACGGATGAGCAGTTCTTC. Residues: CASSLYPLIGGRTDEQFF.

By frequency in the sample, this clone is medium-sized. V is TRBV2 and J is TRBJ2-4; 13 nucleotides align to TRBD2. From germline, CDR1 is SNHLY and CDR2 FYNNEI. After removal of 6 bases from V and 0 bases from J, the junction contained 8 bases not matched to a gene. The CDR3 loop spans 18 amino acids. The chain's CDR3 is CASRLTSGGSLAKNIQYF. As DNA, the CDR3 is TGTGCCAGCAGGTTGACTAGCGGGGGGTCGTTAGCCAAAAACATTCAGTACTTC.

The V gene is TRBV11-2, the J gene TRBJ2-2; D possibly corresponds to TRBD2 (5 bases). The germline CDR1 and CDR2 sequences are SGHAT and FQNNGV. The germline V and J ends were trimmed by 1 base and 4 bases, with 10 bases remaining between them. CDR3 size: 15 residues. The CDR3 nucleotides read TGTGCCAGCAGCTTAGTCCGGGAAGGCACCGGGGAGCTGTTTTTT. The encoded protein is CASSLVREGTGELFF.

This chain uses TRBV9 with TRBJ2-1, with 12 bases aligning to TRBD2. Germline CDR1 reads SGDLS; CDR2 reads YYNGEE. The CDR3 contains 16 residues. The junction had 5 bases not matched to a gene; V was cut back by 1 base and J by 6 bases. The CDR3 DNA reads as TGTGCCAGCAGCGTAACCGGACTAGCGGGGATCAATGAGCAGTTCTTC. It codes for CASSVTGLAGINEQFF.

This rearrangement joins TRBV7-2 to TRBJ2-2; possibly TRBD2 for D (5 bases). The CDR3 contains 14 residues. The V gene's germline CDR1 is SGHTA and CDR2 FQGNSA. With 7 bases removed from V and 6 bases from J, the gap between germline ends came to 15 bases. CDR3 DNA sequence: TGTGCCAGCACCACATCCGGGATCGCCGGGGAGCTGTTTTTT. This translates into CASTTSGIAGELFF.

The chain combines TRBV7-3 with TRBJ2-1; 11 bases line up with TRBD1. The CDR3 has 13 amino acids. The V gene's germline CDR1 is SGHTA and CDR2 FQGTGA. The ends lost 4 bases at V and 12 bases at J; junction bases unmatched: 5. This CDR3 is CASSWTGGEGQFF. The CDR3 coding sequence is TGTGCCAGCAGCTGGACAGGGGGCGAAGGGCAGTTCTTC.